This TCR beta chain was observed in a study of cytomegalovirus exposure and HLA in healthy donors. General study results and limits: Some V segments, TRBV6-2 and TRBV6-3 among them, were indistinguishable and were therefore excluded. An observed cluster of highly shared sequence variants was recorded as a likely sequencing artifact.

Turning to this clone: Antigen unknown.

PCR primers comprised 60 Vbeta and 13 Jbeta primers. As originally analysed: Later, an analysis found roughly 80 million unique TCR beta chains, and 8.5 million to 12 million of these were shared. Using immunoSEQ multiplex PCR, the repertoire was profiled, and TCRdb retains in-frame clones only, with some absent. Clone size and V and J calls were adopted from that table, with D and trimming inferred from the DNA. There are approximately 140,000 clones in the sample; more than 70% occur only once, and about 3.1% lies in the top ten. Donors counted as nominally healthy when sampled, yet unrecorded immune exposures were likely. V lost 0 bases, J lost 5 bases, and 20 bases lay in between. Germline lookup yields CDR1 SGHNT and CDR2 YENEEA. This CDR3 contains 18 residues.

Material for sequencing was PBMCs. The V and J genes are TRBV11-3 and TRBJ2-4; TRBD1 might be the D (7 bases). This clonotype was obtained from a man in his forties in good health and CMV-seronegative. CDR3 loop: CASSLDQGAGGNENIQYF. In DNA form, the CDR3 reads TGTGCCAGCAGCTTAGATCAAGGGGCAGGGGGGAACGAAAACATTCAGTACTTC. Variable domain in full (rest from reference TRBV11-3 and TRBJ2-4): EAGVVQSPRYKIIEKKQPVAFWCNPISGHNTLYWYLQNLGQGPELLIRYENEEAVDDSQLPKDRFSAERLKGVDSTLKIQPAELGDSAVYLCASSLDQGAGGNENIQYFGAGTRLSVL.